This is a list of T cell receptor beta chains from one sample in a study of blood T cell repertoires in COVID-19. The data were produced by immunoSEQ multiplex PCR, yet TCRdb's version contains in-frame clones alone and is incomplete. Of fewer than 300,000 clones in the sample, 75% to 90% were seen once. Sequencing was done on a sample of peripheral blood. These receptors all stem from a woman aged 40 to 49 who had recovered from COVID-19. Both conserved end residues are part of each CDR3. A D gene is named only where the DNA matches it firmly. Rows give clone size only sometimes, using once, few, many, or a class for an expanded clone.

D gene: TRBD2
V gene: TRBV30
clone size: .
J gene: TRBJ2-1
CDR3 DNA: TGTGCCTGGAGTAGGGCGGGGGGATACAATGAGCAGTTCTTC
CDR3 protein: CAWSRAGGYNEQFF

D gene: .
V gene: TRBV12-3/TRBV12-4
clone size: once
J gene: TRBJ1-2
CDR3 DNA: TGTGCCAGCAGGATAGGAGGGATGGACGGCTACACCTTC
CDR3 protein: CASRIGGMDGYTF

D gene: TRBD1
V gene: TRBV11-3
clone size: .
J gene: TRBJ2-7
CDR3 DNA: TGTGCCAGCAGCTCCAGACAGGGGAACCACGAGCAGTACTTC
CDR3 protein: CASSSRQGNHEQYF

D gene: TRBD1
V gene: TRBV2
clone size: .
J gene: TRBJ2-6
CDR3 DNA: TGTGCCAGCAGTTGGGACAGACTTTCCGGCTCTGGGGCCAACGTCCTGACTTTC
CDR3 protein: CASSWDRLSGSGANVLTF

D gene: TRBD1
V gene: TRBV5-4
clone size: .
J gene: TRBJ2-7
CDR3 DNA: TGTGCCAGCAGCTTGGACCAGGGGGACAGGGGAATCTACGAGCAGTACTTC
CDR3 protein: CASSLDQGDRGIYEQYF

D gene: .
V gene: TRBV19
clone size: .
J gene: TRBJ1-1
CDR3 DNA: TGTGCCAGTACCAGAACCAACACTGAAGCTTTCTTT
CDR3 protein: CASTRTNTEAFF

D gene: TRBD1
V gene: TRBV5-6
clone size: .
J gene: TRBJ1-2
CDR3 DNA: TGTGCCAGCAGCTCGGGGGGACAGGGAATAACTTACTATGGCTACACCTTC
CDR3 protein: CASSSGGQGITYYGYTF

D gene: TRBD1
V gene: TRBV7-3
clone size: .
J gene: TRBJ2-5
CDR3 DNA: TGTGCCAGCAGCTTAAGAACAGGGGGGGAGACCCAGTACTTC
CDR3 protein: CASSLRTGGETQYF

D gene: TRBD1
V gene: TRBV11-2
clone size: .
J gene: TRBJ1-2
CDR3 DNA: TGTGCCAGCAGCGCTCACCGGCAGGGGGCGGGCTATGGCTACACCTTC
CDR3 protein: CASSAHRQGAGYGYTF

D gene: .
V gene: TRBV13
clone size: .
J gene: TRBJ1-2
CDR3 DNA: TGTGCCAGCACCATACAGCTTTATGGCTACACCTTC
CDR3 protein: CASTIQLYGYTF

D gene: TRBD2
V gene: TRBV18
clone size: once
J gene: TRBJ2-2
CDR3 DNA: TGTGCCAGCGTTTTTCCCGAGTGGCGGGAGAGTACTGTAGCGAACACCGGGGAGCTGTTTTTT
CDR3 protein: CASVFPEWRESTVANTGELFF

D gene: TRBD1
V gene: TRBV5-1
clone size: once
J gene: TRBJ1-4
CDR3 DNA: TGCGCCAGCAGCCCTGGGACAGCAACTAATGAAAAACTGTTTTTT
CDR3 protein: CASSPGTATNEKLFF

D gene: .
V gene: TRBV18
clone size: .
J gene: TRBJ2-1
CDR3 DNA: TGTGCCAGCTCACCGGGGGGCTACAATGAGCAGTTCTTC
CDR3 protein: CASSPGGYNEQFF

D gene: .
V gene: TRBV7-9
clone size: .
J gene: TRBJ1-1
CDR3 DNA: TGTGCCATCGGGGGGCCCGTCGGCACTGAAGCTTTCTTT
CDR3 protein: CAIGGPVGTEAFF

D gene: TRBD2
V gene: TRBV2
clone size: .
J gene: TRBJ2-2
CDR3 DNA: TGTGCCAGCAGTGAAGGCGGGGGGGCCCGCACCGGGGAGCTGTTTTTT
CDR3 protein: CASSEGGGARTGELFF

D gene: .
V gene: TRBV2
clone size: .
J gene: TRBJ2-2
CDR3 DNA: TGTGCCAGCAGCCTAGTCCGGGACACCGGGGAGCTGTTTTTT
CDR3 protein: CASSLVRDTGELFF

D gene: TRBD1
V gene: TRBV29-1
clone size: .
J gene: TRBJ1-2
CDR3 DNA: TGCAGTGTAGCCATCCGGGACAGCTACTATGGCTACACCTTC
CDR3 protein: CSVAIRDSYYGYTF

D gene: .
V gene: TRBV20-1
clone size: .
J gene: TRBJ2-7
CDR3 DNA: TGCAGTGCCAGGCGAAGCTACGAGCAGTACTTC
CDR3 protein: CSARRSYEQYF

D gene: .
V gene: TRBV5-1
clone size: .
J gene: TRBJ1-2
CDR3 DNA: TGCGCCAGCAGCTTGGCCGCCGGCAGGGTCCCCGGCTACACCTTC
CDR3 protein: CASSLAAGRVPGYTF

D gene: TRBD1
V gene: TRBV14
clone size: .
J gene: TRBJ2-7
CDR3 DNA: TGTGCCAGCAGCCCCCGGGACAGGGGTCGATTCGAGCAGTACTTC
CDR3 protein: CASSPRDRGRFEQYF

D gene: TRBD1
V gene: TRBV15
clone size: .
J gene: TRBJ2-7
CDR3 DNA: TGTGCCACCAGCACCGGGACAGGCGCCTACGAGCAGTACTTC
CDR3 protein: CATSTGTGAYEQYF

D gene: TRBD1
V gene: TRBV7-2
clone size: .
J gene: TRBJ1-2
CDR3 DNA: TGTGCCAGCAGCTTATCGGGACAGGGGCCTTTCTATGGCTACACCTTC
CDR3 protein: CASSLSGQGPFYGYTF

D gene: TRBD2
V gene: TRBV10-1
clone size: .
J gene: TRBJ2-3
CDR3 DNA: TGCGCCAGCAGCTTCGGGGGGGCGACAGATACGCAGTATTTT
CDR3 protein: CASSFGGATDTQYF

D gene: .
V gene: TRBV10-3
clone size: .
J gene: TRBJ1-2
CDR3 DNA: TGTGCCATCAGAATCGACATCCCGCCCTATGGCTACACCTTC
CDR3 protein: CAIRIDIPPYGYTF

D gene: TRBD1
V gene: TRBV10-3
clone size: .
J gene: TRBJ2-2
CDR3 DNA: TGTGCCATCAGTGAGCTGAACAGGGGGTTGTTTTTT
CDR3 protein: CAISELNRGLFF

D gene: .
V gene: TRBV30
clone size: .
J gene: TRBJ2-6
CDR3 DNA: TGTGCCTGGTACAGAGCCTCTGGGGCCAACGTCCTGACTTTC
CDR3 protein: CAWYRASGANVLTF

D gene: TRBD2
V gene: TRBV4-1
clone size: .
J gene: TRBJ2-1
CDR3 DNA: TGCGCCAGCAGCCAAGAGCGGCGGGGGGGGGTCTCGATGTACAATGAGCAGTTCTTC
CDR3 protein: CASSQERRGGVSMYNEQFF

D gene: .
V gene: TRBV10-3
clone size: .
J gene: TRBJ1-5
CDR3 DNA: TGTGCCATCAGTGAGCGGCCGGACACCTATGGCAATCAGCCCCAGCATTTT
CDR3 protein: CAISERPDTYGNQPQHF

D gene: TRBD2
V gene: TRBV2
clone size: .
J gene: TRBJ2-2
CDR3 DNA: TGTGCCAGCAGTGATGGCCTAGCGGGGGCCAACACCGGGGAGCTGTTTTTT
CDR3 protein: CASSDGLAGANTGELFF

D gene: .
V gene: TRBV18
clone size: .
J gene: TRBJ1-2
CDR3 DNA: TGTGCCAGCTCAGAGACAAGGACTCATGATGGCTACACCTTC
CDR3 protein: CASSETRTHDGYTF

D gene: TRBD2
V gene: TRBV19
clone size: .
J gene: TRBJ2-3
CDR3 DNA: TGTGCCAGTAGTCGGGGGGTCACTAGCACAGATACGCAGTATTTT
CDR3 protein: CASSRGVTSTDTQYF

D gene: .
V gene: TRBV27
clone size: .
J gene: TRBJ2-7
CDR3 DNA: TGTGCCAGCAGCCTAAAGATCGCAACCTACGAGCAGTACTTC
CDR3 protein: CASSLKIATYEQYF

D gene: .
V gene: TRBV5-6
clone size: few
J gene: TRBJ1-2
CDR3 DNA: TGTGCCAGCAGCTTGGAAACACAGGGACCCTATGGCTACACCTTC
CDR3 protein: CASSLETQGPYGYTF

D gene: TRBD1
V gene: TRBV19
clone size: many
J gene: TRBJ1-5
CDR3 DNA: TGTGCCAGTAGGGGGGGACAGGGCGGGAATCAGCCCCAGCATTTT
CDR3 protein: CASRGGQGGNQPQHF

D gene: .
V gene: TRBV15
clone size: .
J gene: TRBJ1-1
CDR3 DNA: TGTGCCACCAGCAGAGACGGGGGCACTGAAGCTTTCTTT
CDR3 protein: CATSRDGGTEAFF

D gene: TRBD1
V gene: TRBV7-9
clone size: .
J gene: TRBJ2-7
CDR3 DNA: TGTGCCAGCAGCTTCCGGGACAGGGATTACGAGCAGTACTTC
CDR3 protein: CASSFRDRDYEQYF

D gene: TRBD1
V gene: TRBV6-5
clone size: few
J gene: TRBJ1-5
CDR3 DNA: TGTGCCAGCAGTTACCAACAGGGGAGCAATCAGCCCCAGCATTTT
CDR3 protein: CASSYQQGSNQPQHF

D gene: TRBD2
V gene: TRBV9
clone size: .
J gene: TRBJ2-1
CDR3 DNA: TGTGCCAGCAGCGTCAGCGGGGTCTCCTACAATGAGCAGTTCTTC
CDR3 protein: CASSVSGVSYNEQFF

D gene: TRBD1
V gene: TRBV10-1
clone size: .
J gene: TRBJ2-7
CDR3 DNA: TGCGCCAGCAGTGACCATCGGGACAGTTTATACGAGCAGTACTTC
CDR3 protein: CASSDHRDSLYEQYF

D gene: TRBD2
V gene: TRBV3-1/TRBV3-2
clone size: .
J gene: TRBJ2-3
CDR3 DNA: TGTGCCAGCAGCCCTCTTGCCGGGACTAGCGGGGGGGCAGGGACAGATACGCAGTATTTT
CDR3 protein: CASSPLAGTSGGAGTDTQYF

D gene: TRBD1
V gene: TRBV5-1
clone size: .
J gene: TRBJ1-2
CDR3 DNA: TGCGCCAGCAGCTCGGGGGACAGATTCTATGGCTACACCTTC
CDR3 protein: CASSSGDRFYGYTF

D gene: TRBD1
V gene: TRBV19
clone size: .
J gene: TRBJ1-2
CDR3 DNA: TGTGCCAGTAGTTCCCGGGACAGGGGCAGTTATGGCTACACCTTC
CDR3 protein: CASSSRDRGSYGYTF

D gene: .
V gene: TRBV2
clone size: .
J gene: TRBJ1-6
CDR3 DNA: TGTGCCAGCACTCTAACAGGGAATTCACCCCTCCACTTT
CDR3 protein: CASTLTGNSPLHF

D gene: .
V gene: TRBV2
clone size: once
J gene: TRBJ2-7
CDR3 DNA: TGTGCCAGCAGTGCGGCAGGGGTCGGCTCCTACGAGCAGTACTTC
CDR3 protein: CASSAAGVGSYEQYF

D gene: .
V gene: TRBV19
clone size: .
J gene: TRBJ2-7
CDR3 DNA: TGTGCCAGTAGTTACCAGGGAAACCTCGAGCAGTACTTC
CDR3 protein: CASSYQGNLEQYF

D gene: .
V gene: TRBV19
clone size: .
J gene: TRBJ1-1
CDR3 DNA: TGTGCCAGTAGTACTAAAGCCGGGACTTTGAACACTGAAGCTTTCTTT
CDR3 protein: CASSTKAGTLNTEAFF

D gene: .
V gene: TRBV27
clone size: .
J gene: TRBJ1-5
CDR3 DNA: TGTGCCAGCAGTCCTACGAGCAATCAGCCCCAGCATTTT
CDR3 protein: CASSPTSNQPQHF

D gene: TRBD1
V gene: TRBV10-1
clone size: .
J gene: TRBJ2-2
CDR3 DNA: TGCGCCAGCAGTGACGTTCCGGGACAGACCGGGGAGCTGTTTTTT
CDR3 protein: CASSDVPGQTGELFF

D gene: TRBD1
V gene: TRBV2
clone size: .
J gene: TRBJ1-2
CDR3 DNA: TGTGCCAGCAGGCCTTGGACAGGGGGGGACTATGGCTACACCTTC
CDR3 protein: CASRPWTGGDYGYTF

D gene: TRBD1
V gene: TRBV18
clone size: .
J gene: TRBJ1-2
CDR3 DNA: TGTGCCAGCTCACAGGGACAGCCTAACTATGGCTACACCTTC
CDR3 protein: CASSQGQPNYGYTF

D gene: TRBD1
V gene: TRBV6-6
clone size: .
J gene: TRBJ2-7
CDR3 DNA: TGTGCCAGCAGTTACCATAGGACAGGGACCGACGAGCAGTACTTC
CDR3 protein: CASSYHRTGTDEQYF